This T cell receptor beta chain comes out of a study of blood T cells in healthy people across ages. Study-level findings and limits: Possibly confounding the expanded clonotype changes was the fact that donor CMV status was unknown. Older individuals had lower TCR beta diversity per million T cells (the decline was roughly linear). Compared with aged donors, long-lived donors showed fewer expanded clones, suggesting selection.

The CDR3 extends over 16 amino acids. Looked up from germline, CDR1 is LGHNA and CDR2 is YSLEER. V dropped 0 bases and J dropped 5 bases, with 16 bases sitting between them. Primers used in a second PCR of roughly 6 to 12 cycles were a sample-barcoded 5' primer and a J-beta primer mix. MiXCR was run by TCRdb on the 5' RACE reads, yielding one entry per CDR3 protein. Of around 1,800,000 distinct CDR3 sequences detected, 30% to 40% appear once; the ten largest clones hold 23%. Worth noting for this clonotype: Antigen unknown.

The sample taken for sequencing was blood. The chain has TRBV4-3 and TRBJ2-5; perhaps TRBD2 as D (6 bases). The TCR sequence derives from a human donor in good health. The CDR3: CASSQDTGRGRETQYF. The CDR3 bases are TGCGCCAGCAGCCAAGATACGGGACGGGGGAGGGAGACCCAGTACTTC.